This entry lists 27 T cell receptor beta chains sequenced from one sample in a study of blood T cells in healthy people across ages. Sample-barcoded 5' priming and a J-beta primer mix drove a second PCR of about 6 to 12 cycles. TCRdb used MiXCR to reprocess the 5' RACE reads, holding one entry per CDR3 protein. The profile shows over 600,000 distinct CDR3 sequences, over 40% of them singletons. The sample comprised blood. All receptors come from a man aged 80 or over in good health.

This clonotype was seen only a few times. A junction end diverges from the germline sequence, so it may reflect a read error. DNA for the CDR3: TGTGCCAGCAGCTTAGGGGTTGGCGGGAGTAGCACAGATACGCAGTATTTT. Its translation: CASSLGVGGSSTDTQYF. The rearrangement uses TRBV12-3 or TRBV12-4 and TRBJ2-3; 7 positions agree with TRBD2. This CDR3 is 17 amino acids long.

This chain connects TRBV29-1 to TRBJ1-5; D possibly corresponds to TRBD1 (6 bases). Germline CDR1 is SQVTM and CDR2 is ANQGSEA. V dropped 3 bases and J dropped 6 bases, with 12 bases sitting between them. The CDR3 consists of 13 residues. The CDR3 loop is CSVETRGGQPQHF. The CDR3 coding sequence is TGCAGCGTTGAGACCAGGGGTGGTCAGCCCCAGCATTTT.

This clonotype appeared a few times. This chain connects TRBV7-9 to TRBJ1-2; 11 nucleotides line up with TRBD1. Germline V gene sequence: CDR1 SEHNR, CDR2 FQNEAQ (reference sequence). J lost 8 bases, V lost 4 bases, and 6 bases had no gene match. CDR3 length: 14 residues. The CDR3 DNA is TGTGCCAGCAGCTCCGGACAGGGGGCTCGGGGCTACACCTTC. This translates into CASSSGQGARGYTF.

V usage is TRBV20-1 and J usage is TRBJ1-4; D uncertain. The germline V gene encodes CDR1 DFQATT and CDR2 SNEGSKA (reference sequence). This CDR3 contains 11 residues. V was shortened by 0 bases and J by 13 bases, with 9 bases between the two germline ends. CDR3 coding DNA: TGCAGTGCTAGAGAGCATGAGGGACTGTTTTTT. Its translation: CSAREHEGLFF.

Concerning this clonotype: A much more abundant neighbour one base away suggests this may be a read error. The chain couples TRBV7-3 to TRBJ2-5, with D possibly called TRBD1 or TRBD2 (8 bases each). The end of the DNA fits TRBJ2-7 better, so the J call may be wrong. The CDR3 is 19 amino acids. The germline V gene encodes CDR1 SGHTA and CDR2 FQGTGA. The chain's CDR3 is CASSPLGQEGGLGAYEQYF. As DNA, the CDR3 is TGTGCCAGCAGCCCCCTGGGACAGGAGGGGGGACTAGGGGCCTACGAGCAGTACTTC.

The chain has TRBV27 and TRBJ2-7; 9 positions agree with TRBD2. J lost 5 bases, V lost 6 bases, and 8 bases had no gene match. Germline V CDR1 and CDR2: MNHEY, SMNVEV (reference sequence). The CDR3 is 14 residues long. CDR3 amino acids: CASRPGTSRDEQYF. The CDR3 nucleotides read TGTGCCAGCAGACCCGGGACTAGCAGAGACGAGCAGTACTTC.

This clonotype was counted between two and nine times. The CDR3 coding sequence is TGTGCCAGCAGCGTAGCACCCAGTGGCGGGGTAGACGAGCAGTACTTC. Translating it yields CASSVAPSGGVDEQYF. The rearrangement links TRBV9 to TRBJ2-7; tentative D call: TRBD2 (6 bases). V was trimmed by 0 bases and J by 5 bases, leaving 18 bases between them. Germline CDR1 reads SGDLS; CDR2 reads YYNGEE. The CDR3 is 16 residues long.

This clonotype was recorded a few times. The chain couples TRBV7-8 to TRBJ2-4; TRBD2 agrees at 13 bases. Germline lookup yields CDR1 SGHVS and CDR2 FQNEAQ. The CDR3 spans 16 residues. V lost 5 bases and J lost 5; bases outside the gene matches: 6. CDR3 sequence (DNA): TGTGCCAGCAGCCGAAGGACTAGCGGGAGTGAAAACATTCAGTACTTC. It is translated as CASSRRTSGSENIQYF.

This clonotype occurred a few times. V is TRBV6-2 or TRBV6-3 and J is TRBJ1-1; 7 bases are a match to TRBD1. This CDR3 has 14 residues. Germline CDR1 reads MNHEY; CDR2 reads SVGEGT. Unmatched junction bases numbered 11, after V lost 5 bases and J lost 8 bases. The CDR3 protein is CASSPYSNRGEAFF. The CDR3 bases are TGTGCCAGCAGTCCCTATTCGAACAGGGGCGAAGCTTTCTTT.

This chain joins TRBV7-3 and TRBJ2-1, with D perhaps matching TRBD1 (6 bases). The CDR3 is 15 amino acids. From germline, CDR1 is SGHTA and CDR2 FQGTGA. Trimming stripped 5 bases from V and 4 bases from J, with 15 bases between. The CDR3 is CASSPGTKLYNEQFF. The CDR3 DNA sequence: TGTGCCAGCAGCCCCGGGACAAAACTTTACAATGAGCAGTTCTTC. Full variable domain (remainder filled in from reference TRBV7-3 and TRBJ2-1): GAGVSQTPSNKVTEKGKYVELRCDPISGHTALYWYRQSLGQGPEFLIYFQGTGAADDSGLPNDRFFAVRPEGSVSTLKIQRTERGDSAVYLCASSPGTKLYNEQFFGPGTRLTVL.

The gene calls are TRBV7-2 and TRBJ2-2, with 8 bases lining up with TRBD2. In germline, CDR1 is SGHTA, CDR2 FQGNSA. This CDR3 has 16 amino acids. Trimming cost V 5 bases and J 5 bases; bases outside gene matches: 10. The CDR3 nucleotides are TGTGCCAGCAGCCCACTATCTAGCGGGCGTACCGGGGAGCTGTTTTTT. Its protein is CASSPLSSGRTGELFF.

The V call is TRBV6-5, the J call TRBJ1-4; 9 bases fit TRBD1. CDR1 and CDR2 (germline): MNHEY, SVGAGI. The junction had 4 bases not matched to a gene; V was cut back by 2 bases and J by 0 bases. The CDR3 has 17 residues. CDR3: CASSYLGQGTTNEKLFF. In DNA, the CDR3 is TGTGCCAGCAGTTACCTCGGACAGGGGACAACTAATGAAAAACTGTTTTTT.

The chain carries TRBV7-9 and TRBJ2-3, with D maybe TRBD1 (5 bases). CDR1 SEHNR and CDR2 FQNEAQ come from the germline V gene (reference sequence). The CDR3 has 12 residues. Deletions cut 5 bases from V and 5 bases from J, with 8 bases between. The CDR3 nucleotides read TGTGCCAGCAGCGTAGACAGAGATACGCAGTATTTT. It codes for CASSVDRDTQYF.

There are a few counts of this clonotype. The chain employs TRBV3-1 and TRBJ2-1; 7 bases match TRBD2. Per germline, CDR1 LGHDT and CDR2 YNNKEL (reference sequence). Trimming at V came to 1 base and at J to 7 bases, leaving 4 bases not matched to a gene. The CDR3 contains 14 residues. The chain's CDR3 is CASSQVMGGNEQFF. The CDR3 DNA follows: TGTGCCAGCAGCCAAGTGATGGGGGGGAATGAGCAGTTCTTC.

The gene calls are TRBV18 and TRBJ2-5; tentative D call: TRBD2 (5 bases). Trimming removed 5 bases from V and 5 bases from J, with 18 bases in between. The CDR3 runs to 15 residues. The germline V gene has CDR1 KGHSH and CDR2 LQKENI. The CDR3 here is CASSSSSGGRETQYF. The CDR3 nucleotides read TGTGCCAGCTCATCTTCAAGCGGTGGTAGGGAGACCCAGTACTTC.

CDR3 sequence (DNA): TGTGCCTGGAAACCACTTAACAGGGCGCCCTACGAGCAGTACTTC. Residues: CAWKPLNRAPYEQYF. The rearrangement uses TRBV30 and TRBJ2-7; perhaps TRBD1 as D (6 bases). The CDR3 totals 15 residues. With 4 bases removed from V and 2 bases from J, the gap between germline ends came to 18 bases. Germline CDR1 GTSNPN, CDR2 SVGIG (reference sequence).

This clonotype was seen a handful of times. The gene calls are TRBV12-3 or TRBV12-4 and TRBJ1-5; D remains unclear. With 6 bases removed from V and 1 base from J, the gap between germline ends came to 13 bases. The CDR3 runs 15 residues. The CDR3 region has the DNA TGTGCCAGCAGCTCGGCGGACGGGAGCAATCAGCCCCAGCATTTT. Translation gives CASSSADGSNQPQHF.

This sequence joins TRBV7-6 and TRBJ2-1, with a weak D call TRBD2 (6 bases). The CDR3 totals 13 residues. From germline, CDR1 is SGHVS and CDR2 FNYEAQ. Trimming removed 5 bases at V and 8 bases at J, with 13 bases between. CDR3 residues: CASSRLGRYEQFF. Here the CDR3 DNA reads TGTGCCAGCAGCCGACTAGGTCGGTATGAGCAGTTCTTC.

The CDR3 DNA follows: TGTGCCATCAGTGAACTGGACAGGGCGGATACGCAGTATTTT. It yields the protein CAISELDRADTQYF. The rearrangement joins TRBV10-3 to TRBJ2-3, with 8 bases that match TRBD1. Germline loops: CDR1 ENHRY, CDR2 SYGVKD. V dropped 3 bases and J dropped 6; count of bases not matched to a gene: 5. CDR3 size: 14 residues.

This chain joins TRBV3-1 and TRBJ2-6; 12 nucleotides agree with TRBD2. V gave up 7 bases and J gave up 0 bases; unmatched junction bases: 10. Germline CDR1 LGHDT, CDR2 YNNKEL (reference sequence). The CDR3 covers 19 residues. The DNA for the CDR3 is TGTGCCAGCATTTCTAGCGGGAGGGCCCTAAACTCTGGGGCCAACGTCCTGACTTTC. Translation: CASISSGRALNSGANVLTF.

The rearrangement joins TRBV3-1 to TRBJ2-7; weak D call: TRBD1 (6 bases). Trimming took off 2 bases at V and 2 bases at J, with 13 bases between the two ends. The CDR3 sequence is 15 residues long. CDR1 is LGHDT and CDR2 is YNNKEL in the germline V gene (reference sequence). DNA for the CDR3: TGTGCCAGCAGCCAATCAGACAGGCAGCCCTACGAGCAGTACTTC. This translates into CASSQSDRQPYEQYF.

The CDR3 region is CSAYTGDGPNNEQFF. Written as DNA, the CDR3 is TGCAGTGCTTATACAGGGGACGGGCCAAACAATGAGCAGTTCTTC. V is TRBV20-1 and J is TRBJ2-1; 7 nucleotides line up with TRBD1. The CDR3 covers 15 residues. The J segment lost 5 bases and the V segment lost 5 bases, leaving 12 bases of the junction unmatched. Germline lookup yields CDR1 DFQATT and CDR2 SNEGSKA (reference sequence).

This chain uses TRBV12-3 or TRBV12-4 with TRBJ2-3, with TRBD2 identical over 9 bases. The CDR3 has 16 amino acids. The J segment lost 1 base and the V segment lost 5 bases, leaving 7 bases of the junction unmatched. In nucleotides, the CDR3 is TGTGCCAGCAGTCCGCCAGCGGGGGGACGCACAGATACGCAGTATTTT. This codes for CASSPPAGGRTDTQYF.

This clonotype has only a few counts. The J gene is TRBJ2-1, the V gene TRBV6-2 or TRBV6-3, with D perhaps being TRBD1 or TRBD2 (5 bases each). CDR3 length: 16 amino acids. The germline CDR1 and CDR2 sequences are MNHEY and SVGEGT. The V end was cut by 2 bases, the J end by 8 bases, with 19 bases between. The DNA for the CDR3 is TGTGCCAGCAGTTACGAGGCAGGGACGTCTTGGGATGAGCAGTTCTTC. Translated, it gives CASSYEAGTSWDEQFF.

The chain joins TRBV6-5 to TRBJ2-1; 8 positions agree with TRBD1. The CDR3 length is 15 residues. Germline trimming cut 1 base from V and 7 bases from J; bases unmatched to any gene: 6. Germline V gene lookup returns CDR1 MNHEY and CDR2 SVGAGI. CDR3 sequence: CASSYWQGARNEQFF. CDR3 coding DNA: TGTGCCAGCAGTTACTGGCAGGGGGCGCGGAATGAGCAGTTCTTC.

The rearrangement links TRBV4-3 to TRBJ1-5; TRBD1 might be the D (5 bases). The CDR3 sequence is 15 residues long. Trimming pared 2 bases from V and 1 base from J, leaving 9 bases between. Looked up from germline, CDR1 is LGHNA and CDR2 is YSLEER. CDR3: CASSQQGLSNQPQHF. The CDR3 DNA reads TGCGCCAGCAGCCAACAGGGTTTGAGCAATCAGCCCCAGCATTTT.

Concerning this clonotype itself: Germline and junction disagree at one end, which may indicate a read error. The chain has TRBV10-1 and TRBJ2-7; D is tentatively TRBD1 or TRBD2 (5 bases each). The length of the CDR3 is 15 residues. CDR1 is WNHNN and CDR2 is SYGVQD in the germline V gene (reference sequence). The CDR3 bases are TGCGCCAGCAACCGGGACCAGAGGCCCAAGAACATTCAGAACTTC. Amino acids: CASNRDQRPKNIQNF.